This T cell receptor beta chain was obtained from a study of blood T cell repertoires in COVID-19. Turning to the study itself: Samples representing acute and convalescent COVID-19 were sourced from the United States, Italy and Spain. The cDNA or gDNA used as material had been derived from T cells, B-cell-depleted T cells, or PBMCs.

Only in-frame clones appear in the TCRdb table, and some are missing; sequencing was by immunoSEQ multiplex PCR. This sample has more than 55,000 clones, with approximately 79% found just once. CDR3 length: 16 residues. Germline CDR1 and CDR2: MGHRA and YSYEKL. The J segment lost 0 bases and the V segment lost 4 bases, leaving 6 bases of the junction unmatched. The chain has TRBV4-1 and TRBJ2-1; 7 bases map to TRBD2. The clonotype was recovered from a human donor in a cohort sampled during active COVID-19. What was sequenced was peripheral blood. For the CDR3, the DNA is TGCGCCAGCAGCCGCAGTCTAGCGGACTCCTACAATGAGCAGTTCTTC. It is translated as CASSRSLADSYNEQFF.